This TCR beta chain stems from a study of cytomegalovirus exposure and HLA in healthy donors. Participants comprised healthy donors of bone marrow. Vbeta (60) and Jbeta (13) primers were used in the PCR. Clones were read by immunoSEQ multiplex PCR, and TCRdb kept only the in-frame ones, dropping some. The sample lists about 130,000 clones, about four fifths seen once, with approximately 13% in the top ten. This CDR3 is built from 14 residues. V was shortened by 0 bases and J by 7 bases, with 13 bases between the two germline ends. Germline lookup yields CDR1 SGHAT and CDR2 FQDESV (reference sequence).

V and J are TRBV11-1 and TRBJ2-7; D is perhaps TRBD1 (5 bases). Input material: PBMCs. The receptor's source is a woman in her sixties in good health and CMV-seropositive. The CDR3 DNA reads as TGTGCCAGCAGCTTAGCAGGGGCTCCTTATGAGCAGTACTTC. It is translated as CASSLAGAPYEQYF.